Below are 15 T cell receptor beta chains sequenced from a single sample in a study of blood T cell repertoires in COVID-19. Here immunoSEQ multiplex PCR was the method, and the copy in TCRdb shows in-frame clones only, minus some. The profile shows some 180,000 clones, approximately 84% of them singletons. Sequencing input: peripheral blood. The receptors here all came from a man aged 65 to 79 with active or convalescent COVID-19.

Notes on this clone: An end of the junction differs from the germline gene, which may be a read error. J is TRBJ2-1 and V is TRBV11-3; no clear D gene. In germline, CDR1 is SGHNT, CDR2 YENEEA. The length of the CDR3 is 13 residues. CDR3: CASSLVSYNEQFF. Here the CDR3 DNA reads TGTGCCAGCAGTTTAGTATCCTACAATGAGCAGTTCTTC.

This clone was observed a handful of times. V is TRBV5-1 and J is TRBJ1-6; TRBD1 is a possible D gene (6 bases). The germline V and J ends were trimmed by 2 bases and 0 bases, with 15 bases remaining between them. There are 18 residues in the CDR3. Germline CDR1 SGHRS, CDR2 YFSETQ. This CDR3 reads CASSLRQGMNSYNSPLHF. CDR3 nucleotides: TGCGCCAGCAGCTTACGGCAGGGGATGAACTCCTATAATTCACCCCTCCACTTT.

This clone was seen a few times. The CDR3 sequence is CASSRLGLAEYNEQFF. In DNA, the CDR3 is TGTGCCAGCAGTCGGTTGGGACTAGCGGAATACAATGAGCAGTTCTTC. The rearrangement uses TRBV28 and TRBJ2-1; 11 bases line up with TRBD2. Germline trimming cut 5 bases from V and 4 bases from J; bases unmatched to any gene: 7. The germline CDR1 and CDR2 sequences are MDHEN and SYDVKM. CDR3 size: 16 residues.

The chain combines TRBV28 with TRBJ1-2, with unresolved D. CDR1 is MDHEN, CDR2 SYDVKM, per germline. The CDR3 length is 14 residues. Trimming stripped 3 bases from V and 2 bases from J, with 10 bases between. CDR3 bases: TGTGCCAGCAGTTTTGTAGGAGCCAACTATGGCTACACCTTC. Its translation: CASSFVGANYGYTF.

This chain connects TRBV18 to TRBJ2-6; 8 bases fit TRBD1. The CDR3 contains 19 residues. V dropped 1 base and J dropped 0; count of bases not matched to a gene: 8. Per the germline V gene, CDR1 is KGHSH and CDR2 is LQKENI. The CDR3 loop is CASSPLGTGPSSGANVLTF. Written as DNA, the CDR3 is TGTGCCAGCTCACCACTGGGGACAGGCCCGAGCTCTGGGGCCAACGTCCTGACTTTC.

The chain employs TRBV10-3 and TRBJ1-5; D might be TRBD1 (6 bases). This CDR3 has 15 amino acids. The ends were cut back, 6 bases at V and 11 bases at J, with 23 bases in the middle. The germline V gene has CDR1 ENHRY and CDR2 SYGVKD. The CDR3 DNA sequence: TGTGCCATCAGCCGAGGTGGGGCAGGGGAAACGGCCCAGCATTTT. Translation gives CAISRGGAGETAQHF.

A few counts support this clone. The V call is TRBV11-2, the J call TRBJ1-1; D is uncertain. The CDR3 is 14 amino acids. The V gene's germline CDR1 is SGHAT and CDR2 FQNNGV. Trimming removed 3 bases at V and 2 bases at J, with 10 bases between. CDR3 nucleotide sequence: TGTGCCAGCAGCTTGCTATCATCTAACACTGAAGCTTTCTTT. It is translated as CASSLLSSNTEAFF.

The V call is TRBV11-2, the J call TRBJ2-7; 10 bases map to TRBD1. Unmatched junction bases numbered 6, after V lost 5 bases and J lost 2 bases. Per germline, CDR1 SGHAT and CDR2 FQNNGV. This CDR3 is 15 amino acids long. The CDR3 region is CASSPRQGAAYEQYF. CDR3 in DNA: TGTGCCAGCAGCCCACGACAGGGGGCAGCCTACGAGCAGTACTTC.

The chain is built from TRBV7-9 and TRBJ1-5; a possible D gene is TRBD1 (5 bases). Trimming removed 11 bases at V and 7 bases at J, with 18 bases between. This CDR3 region has 13 residues. Germline CDR1 SEHNR, CDR2 FQNEAQ (reference sequence). DNA of the CDR3: TGTGCCCTTAGCGGGGGATCGGACCAGCCCCAGCATTTT. Encoded protein: CALSGGSDQPQHF.

The CDR3 region has the DNA TGTGCCATCAGCACCCGGGACAGGGACAATCAGCCCCAGCATTTT. Amino acid sequence: CAISTRDRDNQPQHF. The chain links TRBV10-3 to TRBJ1-5; 9 bases align to TRBD1. Germline V gene sequence: CDR1 ENHRY, CDR2 SYGVKD. Unmatched junction bases numbered 6, after V lost 6 bases and J lost 3 bases. The CDR3 is 15 amino acids.

The chain links TRBV5-1 to TRBJ2-5; no clear D gene. From germline, CDR1 is SGHRS and CDR2 YFSETQ. The CDR3 has 15 residues. With 2 bases removed from V and 2 bases from J, the gap between germline ends came to 13 bases. The CDR3 DNA reads TGCGCCAGCAGCTTACGTGCAACATTACAAGAGACCCAGTACTTC. Its protein product is CASSLRATLQETQYF.

In its sample, this clone was seen a few times. This chain uses TRBV5-4 with TRBJ1-2, with D possibly TRBD1 on 6 matching bases. From germline, CDR1 is SGHNT and CDR2 YYREEE (reference sequence). CDR3 length equals 15 residues. The V end lost 2 bases, the J end lost 7 bases, and 18 bases lay between the germline ends. The CDR3 nucleotides read TGTGCCAGCAGCTTAACAGGGCTTTTATCCCTTGGCTACACCTTC. This encodes CASSLTGLLSLGYTF.

The rearrangement uses TRBV24-1 and TRBJ2-2, with TRBD2 matching 11 bases. Losses at the gene ends were 3 bases for V and 6 bases for J; bases not matched to a gene: 8. Per germline, CDR1 KGHDR and CDR2 SFDVKD. There are 17 residues in the CDR3. CDR3 DNA sequence: TGTGCCACCAGTGATACTAGCGGGAGTCTGAGGGCCGGGGAGCTGTTTTTT. This sequence encodes CATSDTSGSLRAGELFF.

This chain uses TRBV15 with TRBJ1-5; TRBD1 matches at 9 bases. V was clipped by 1 base and J by 6 bases; unmatched bases: 7. Germline V gene sequence: CDR1 LNHNV, CDR2 YYDKDF (reference sequence). This CDR3 is built from 16 residues. CDR3 coding DNA: TGTGCCACCAGCAGAGCCCGTGGGACAGGGAGTCAGCCCCAGCATTTT. It translates to CATSRARGTGSQPQHF.

The sample holds a few counts of this clone. The rearrangement uses TRBV19 and TRBJ2-7; TRBD1 is a possible D gene (6 bases). The CDR3 contains 14 residues. The germline V gene has CDR1 LNHDA and CDR2 SQIVND (reference sequence). Trimming pared 4 bases from V and 3 bases from J, leaving 13 bases between. CDR3 residues: CASSKGGFLYEQYF. The CDR3 DNA sequence: TGTGCCAGTAGTAAAGGGGGATTTCTCTACGAGCAGTACTTC.